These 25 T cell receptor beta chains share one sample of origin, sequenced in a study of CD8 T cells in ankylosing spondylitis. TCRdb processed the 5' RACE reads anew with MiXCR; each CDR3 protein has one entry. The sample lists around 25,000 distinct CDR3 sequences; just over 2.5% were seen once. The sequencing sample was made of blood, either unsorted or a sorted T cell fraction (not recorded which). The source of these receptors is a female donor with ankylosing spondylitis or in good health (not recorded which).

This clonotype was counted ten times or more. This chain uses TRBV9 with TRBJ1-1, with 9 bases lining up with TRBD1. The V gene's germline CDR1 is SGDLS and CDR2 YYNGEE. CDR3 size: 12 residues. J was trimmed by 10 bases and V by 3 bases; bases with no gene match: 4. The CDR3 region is CASSGRDRAAFF. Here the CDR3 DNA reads TGTGCCAGCAGCGGCCGGGACAGGGCAGCTTTCTTT.

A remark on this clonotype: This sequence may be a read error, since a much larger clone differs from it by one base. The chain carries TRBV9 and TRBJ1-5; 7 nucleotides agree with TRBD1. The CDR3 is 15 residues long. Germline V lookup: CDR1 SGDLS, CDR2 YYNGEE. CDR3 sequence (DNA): TGTGCCAGCGGCGTAGCAGGGGACAGCCATCAGCCCCAGCATTTT. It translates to CASGVAGDSHQPQHF.

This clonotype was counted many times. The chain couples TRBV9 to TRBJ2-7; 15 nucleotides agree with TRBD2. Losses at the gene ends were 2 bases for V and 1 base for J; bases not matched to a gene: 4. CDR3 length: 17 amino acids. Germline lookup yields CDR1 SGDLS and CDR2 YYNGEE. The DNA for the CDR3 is TGTGCCAGCAGCGTCGGACTAGCGGGAGGGGGGTCCTACGAGCAGTACTTC. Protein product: CASSVGLAGGGSYEQYF.

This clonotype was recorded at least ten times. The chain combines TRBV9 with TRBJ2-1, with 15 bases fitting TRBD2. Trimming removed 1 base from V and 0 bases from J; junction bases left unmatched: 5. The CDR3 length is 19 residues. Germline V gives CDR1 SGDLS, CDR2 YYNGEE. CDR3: CASSVKGLAGGDSYNEQFF. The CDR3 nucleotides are TGTGCCAGCAGCGTAAAGGGACTAGCGGGGGGAGACTCCTACAATGAGCAGTTCTTC.

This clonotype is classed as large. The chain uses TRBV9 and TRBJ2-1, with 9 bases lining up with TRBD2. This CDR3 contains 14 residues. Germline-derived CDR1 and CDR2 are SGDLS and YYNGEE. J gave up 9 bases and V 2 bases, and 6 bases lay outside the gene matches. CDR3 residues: CASSVEGLATEQFF. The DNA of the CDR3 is TGTGCCAGCAGCGTCGAGGGACTAGCTACTGAGCAGTTCTTC.

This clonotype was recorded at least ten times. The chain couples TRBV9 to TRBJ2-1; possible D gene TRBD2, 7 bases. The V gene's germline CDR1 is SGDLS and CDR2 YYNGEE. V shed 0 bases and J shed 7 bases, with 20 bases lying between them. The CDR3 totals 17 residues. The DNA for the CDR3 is TGTGCCAGCAGCGTAGGGAGAGGGGGGAGGGCCCAGAATGAGCAGTTCTTC. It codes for CASSVGRGGRAQNEQFF.

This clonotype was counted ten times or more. The CDR3 is CASSPHASDTQYF. CDR3 in DNA: TGTGCCAGCAGCCCACACGCCTCAGATACGCAGTATTTT. The chain recombines TRBV9 with TRBJ2-3; D remains ambiguous. The V gene's germline CDR1 is SGDLS and CDR2 YYNGEE. Trimming shortened V by 4 bases and J by 4 bases, and 10 bases separated the two germline ends. The length of the CDR3 is 13 residues.

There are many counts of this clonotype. CDR3 residues: CASSSNLGTEAFF. The CDR3 bases are TGTGCCAGCAGCTCCAACTTGGGGACTGAAGCTTTCTTT. The rearrangement joins TRBV9 to TRBJ1-1, with no clear D. The CDR3 has 13 amino acids. Per the germline V gene, CDR1 is SGDLS and CDR2 is YYNGEE. The V gene lost 4 bases and the J gene lost 5 bases, with 12 bases spanning the gap. The complete variable domain, with remaining parts taken from reference TRBV9 and TRBJ1-1, reads DSGVTQTPKHLITATGQRVTLRCSPRSGDLSVYWYQQSLDQGLQFLIQYYNGEERAKGNILERFSAQQFPDLHSELNLSSLELGDSALYFCASSSNLGTEAFFGQGTRLTVV.

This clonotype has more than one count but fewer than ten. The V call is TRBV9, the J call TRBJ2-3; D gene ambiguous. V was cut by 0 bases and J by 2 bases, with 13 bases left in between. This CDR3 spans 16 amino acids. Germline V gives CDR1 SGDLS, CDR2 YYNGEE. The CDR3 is CASSVVGSPDTDTQYF. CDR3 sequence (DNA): TGTGCCAGCAGCGTAGTTGGCAGTCCAGACACAGATACGCAGTATTTT.

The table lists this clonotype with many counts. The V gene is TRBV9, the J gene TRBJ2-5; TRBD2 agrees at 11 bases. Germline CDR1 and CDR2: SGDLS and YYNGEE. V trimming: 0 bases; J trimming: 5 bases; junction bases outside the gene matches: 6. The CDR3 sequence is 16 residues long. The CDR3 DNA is TGTGCCAGCAGCGTAGGTATAGCGGGGGGGCAGGAGACCCAGTACTTC. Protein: CASSVGIAGGQETQYF.

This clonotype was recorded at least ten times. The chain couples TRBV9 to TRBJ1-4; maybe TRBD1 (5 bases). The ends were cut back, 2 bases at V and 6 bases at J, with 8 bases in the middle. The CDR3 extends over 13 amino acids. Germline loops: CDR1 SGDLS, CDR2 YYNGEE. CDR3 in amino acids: CASSVGGDEKLFF. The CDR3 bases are TGTGCCAGCAGCGTCGGGGGGGATGAAAAACTGTTTTTT. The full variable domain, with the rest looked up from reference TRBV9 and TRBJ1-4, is DSGVTQTPKHLITATGQRVTLRCSPRSGDLSVYWYQQSLDQGLQFLIQYYNGEERAKGNILERFSAQQFPDLHSELNLSSLELGDSALYFCASSVGGDEKLFFGSGTQLSVL.

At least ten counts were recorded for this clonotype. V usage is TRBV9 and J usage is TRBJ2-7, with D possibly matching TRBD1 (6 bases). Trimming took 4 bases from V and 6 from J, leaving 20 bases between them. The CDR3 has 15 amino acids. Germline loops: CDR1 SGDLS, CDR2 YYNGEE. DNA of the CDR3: TGTGCCAGCAGCCCCCACTGGCAGGTCAGGGGCGAGCAGTACTTC. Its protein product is CASSPHWQVRGEQYF.

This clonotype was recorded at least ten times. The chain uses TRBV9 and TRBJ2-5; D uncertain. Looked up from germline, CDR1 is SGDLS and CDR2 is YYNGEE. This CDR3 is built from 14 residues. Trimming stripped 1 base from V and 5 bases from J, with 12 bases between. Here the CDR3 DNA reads TGTGCCAGCAGCGTAACCCCCCAATGGGAGACCCAGTACTTC. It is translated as CASSVTPQWETQYF. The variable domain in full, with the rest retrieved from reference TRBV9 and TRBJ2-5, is DSGVTQTPKHLITATGQRVTLRCSPRSGDLSVYWYQQSLDQGLQFLIQYYNGEERAKGNILERFSAQQFPDLHSELNLSSLELGDSALYFCASSVTPQWETQYFGPGTRLLVL.

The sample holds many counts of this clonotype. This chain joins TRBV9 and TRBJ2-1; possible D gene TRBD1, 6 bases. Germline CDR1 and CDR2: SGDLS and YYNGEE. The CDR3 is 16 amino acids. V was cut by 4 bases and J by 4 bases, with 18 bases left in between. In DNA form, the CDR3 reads TGTGCCAGCAGCCCCCAGGAGGACAGCCGATACAATGAGCAGTTCTTC. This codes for CASSPQEDSRYNEQFF.

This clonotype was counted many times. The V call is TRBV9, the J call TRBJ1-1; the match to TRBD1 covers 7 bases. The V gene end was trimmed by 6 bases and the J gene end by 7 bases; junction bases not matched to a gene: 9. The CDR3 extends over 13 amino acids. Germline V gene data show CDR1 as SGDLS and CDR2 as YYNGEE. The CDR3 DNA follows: TGTGCCAGCAAAAACCGGGACAGCCTTGAAGCTTTCTTT. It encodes CASKNRDSLEAFF.

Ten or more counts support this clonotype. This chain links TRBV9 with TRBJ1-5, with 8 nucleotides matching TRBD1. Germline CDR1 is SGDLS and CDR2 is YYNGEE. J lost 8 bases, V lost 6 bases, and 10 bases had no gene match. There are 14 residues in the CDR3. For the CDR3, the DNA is TGTGCCAGCACCCAGGGGGCGGACGAGAAGCCCCAGCATTTT. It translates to CASTQGADEKPQHF. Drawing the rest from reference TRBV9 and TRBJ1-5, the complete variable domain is DSGVTQTPKHLITATGQRVTLRCSPRSGDLSVYWYQQSLDQGLQFLIQYYNGEERAKGNILERFSAQQFPDLHSELNLSSLELGDSALYFCASTQGADEKPQHFGDGTRLSIL.

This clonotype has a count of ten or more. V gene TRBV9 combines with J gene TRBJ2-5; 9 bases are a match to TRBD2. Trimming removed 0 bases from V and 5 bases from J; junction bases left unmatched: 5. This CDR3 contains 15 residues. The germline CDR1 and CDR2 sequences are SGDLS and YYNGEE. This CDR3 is CASSVVAGGLETQYF. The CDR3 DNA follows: TGTGCCAGCAGCGTAGTTGCGGGGGGGCTTGAGACCCAGTACTTC.

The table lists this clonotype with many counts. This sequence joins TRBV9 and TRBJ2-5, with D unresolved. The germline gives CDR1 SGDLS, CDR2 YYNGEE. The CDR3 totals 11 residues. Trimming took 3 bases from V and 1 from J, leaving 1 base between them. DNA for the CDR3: TGTGCCAGCAGCGGCCAAGAGACCCAGTACTTC. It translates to CASSGQETQYF. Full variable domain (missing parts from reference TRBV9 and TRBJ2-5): DSGVTQTPKHLITATGQRVTLRCSPRSGDLSVYWYQQSLDQGLQFLIQYYNGEERAKGNILERFSAQQFPDLHSELNLSSLELGDSALYFCASSGQETQYFGPGTRLLVL.

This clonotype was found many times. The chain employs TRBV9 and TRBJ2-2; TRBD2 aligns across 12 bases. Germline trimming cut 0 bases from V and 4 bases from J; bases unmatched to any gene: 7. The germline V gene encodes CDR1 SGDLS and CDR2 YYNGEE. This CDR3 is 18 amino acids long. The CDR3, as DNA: TGTGCCAGCAGCGTAGGACTAGCGGGAGCCCTGGTCACCGGGGAGCTGTTTTTT. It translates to CASSVGLAGALVTGELFF.

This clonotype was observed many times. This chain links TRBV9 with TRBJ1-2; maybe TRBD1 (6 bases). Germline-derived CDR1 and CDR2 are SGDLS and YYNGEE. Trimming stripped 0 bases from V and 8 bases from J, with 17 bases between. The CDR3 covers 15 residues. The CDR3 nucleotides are TGTGCCAGCAGCGTAGTAAAAGGTTGGGACAACGGCTACACCTTC. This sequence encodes CASSVVKGWDNGYTF.

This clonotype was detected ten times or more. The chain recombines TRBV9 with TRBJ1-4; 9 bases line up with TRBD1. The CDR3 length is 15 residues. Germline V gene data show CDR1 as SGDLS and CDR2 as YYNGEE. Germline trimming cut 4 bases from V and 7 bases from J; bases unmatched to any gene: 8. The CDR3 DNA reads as TGTGCCAGCAGCTTACGGACAGGGGCGAGTGAAAAACTGTTTTTT. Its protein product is CASSLRTGASEKLFF.

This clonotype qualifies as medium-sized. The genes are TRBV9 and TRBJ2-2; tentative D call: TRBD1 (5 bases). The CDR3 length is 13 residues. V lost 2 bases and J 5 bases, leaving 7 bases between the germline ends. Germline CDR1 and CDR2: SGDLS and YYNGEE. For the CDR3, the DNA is TGTGCCAGCAGCGTTAGGGGAACCGGGGAGCTGTTTTTT. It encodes CASSVRGTGELFF.

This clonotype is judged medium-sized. The CDR3: CASSLTGTSYNEQFF. The CDR3 DNA follows: TGTGCCAGCAGCCTCACCGGGACTAGCTACAATGAGCAGTTCTTC. The chain has TRBV9 and TRBJ2-1; 8 positions agree with TRBD2. Trimming at V came to 4 bases and at J to 3 bases, leaving 6 bases not matched to a gene. This CDR3 contains 15 residues. CDR1 is SGDLS, CDR2 YYNGEE, per germline.

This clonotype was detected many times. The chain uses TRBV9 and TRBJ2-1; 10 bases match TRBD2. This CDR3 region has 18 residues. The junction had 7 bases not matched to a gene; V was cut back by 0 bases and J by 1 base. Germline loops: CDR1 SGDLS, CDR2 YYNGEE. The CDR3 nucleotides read TGTGCCAGCAGCGTAGTGCCGGCTAGCGGGAGTTCCTACAATGAGCAGTTCTTC. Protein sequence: CASSVVPASGSSYNEQFF.

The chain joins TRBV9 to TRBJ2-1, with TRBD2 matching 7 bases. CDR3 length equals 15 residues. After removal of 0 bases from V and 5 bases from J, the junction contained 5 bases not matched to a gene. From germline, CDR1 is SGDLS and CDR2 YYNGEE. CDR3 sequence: CASSVGPSGDNEQFF. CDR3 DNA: TGTGCCAGCAGCGTAGGCCCTAGCGGCGACAATGAGCAGTTCTTC. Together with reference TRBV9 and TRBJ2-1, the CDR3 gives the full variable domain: DSGVTQTPKHLITATGQRVTLRCSPRSGDLSVYWYQQSLDQGLQFLIQYYNGEERAKGNILERFSAQQFPDLHSELNLSSLELGDSALYFCASSVGPSGDNEQFFGPGTRLTVL.